This paragraph covers one T cell receptor beta chain sequence. This table comes from immunoSEQ multiplex PCR, and its TCRdb copy is limited to in-frame clones, with some not included. Of about 110,000 clones listed, 80% to 90% are singletons. The data were taken from a study of blood T cell repertoires in COVID-19. The CDR3 is 13 residues long. Per the germline V gene, CDR1 is LNHDA and CDR2 is SQIVND (reference sequence). J gave up 5 bases and V 7 bases, and 6 bases lay outside the gene matches. This TCR came from a woman of 80 years or more with acute or convalescent COVID-19. The chain recombines TRBV19 with TRBJ2-5, with 8 nucleotides matching TRBD1. The material sequenced was peripheral blood. This CDR3 is CASTPTGAETQYF. CDR3 in DNA: TGTGCCAGTACACCGACAGGGGCGGAGACCCAGTACTTC.